This entry lists 25 T cell receptor beta chains sequenced from one sample in a study of T cell changes during pregnancy in multiple sclerosis. Assay used: immunoSEQ multiplex PCR; TCRdb lists only in-frame clones, some missing. In the table there are some 41,000 clones, 80% to 90% of which are singletons. The specimen was CD4+ T cells from peripheral blood mononuclear cells, collected in the first trimester of pregnancy. Receptors were obtained from a female donor with multiple sclerosis, enrolled in a pregnancy study.

J is TRBJ1-5 and V is TRBV19, with TRBD1 matching over 10 bases. V lost 5 bases and J lost 3; bases outside the gene matches: 10. Germline lookup yields CDR1 LNHDA and CDR2 SQIVND (reference sequence). The CDR3 contains 17 residues. The CDR3 DNA is TGTGCCAGTAGTGATTACGGGACAGGGGTCCCCAATCAGCCCCAGCATTTT. Translating it yields CASSDYGTGVPNQPQHF.

This chain links TRBV5-1 with TRBJ2-3; the match to TRBD1 covers 8 bases. The V segment lost 4 bases and the J segment 4 bases; nucleotides outside the gene matches: 5. In germline, CDR1 is SGHRS, CDR2 YFSETQ. There are 14 residues in the CDR3. CDR3 sequence: CASSVQGASDTQYF. CDR3 DNA: TGCGCCAGCAGCGTGCAGGGGGCCTCAGATACGCAGTATTTT.

The V call is TRBV29-1, the J call TRBJ2-1, with a possible D match to TRBD1 (5 bases). The CDR3 spans 14 residues. The V end was cut by 4 bases, the J end by 6 bases, with 16 bases between. From germline, CDR1 is SQVTM and CDR2 ANQGSEA. In DNA form, the CDR3 reads TGCAGCGTTGCGTCGCAGGGAAAAATCAATGAGCAGTTCTTC. Its protein product is CSVASQGKINEQFF.

The chain carries TRBV19 and TRBJ2-7; 9 bases fit TRBD1. This CDR3 is built from 14 residues. Germline V gene sequence: CDR1 LNHDA, CDR2 SQIVND (reference sequence). J was trimmed by 2 bases and V by 4 bases; bases with no gene match: 3. CDR3 sequence: CASSRTGETYEQYF. As DNA, the CDR3 is TGTGCCAGTAGTAGGACAGGGGAGACCTACGAGCAGTACTTC. Based on the CDR3 plus reference TRBV19 and TRBJ2-7, the full variable domain is DGGITQSPKYLFRKEGQNVTLSCEQNLNHDAMYWYRQDPGQGLRLIYYSQIVNDFQKGDIAEGYSVSREKKESFPLTVTSAQKNPTAFYLCASSRTGETYEQYFGPGTRLTVT.

The J gene is TRBJ1-1, the V gene TRBV7-2; tentative D call: TRBD1 (6 bases). This CDR3 has 14 residues. V shed 7 bases and J shed 9 bases, with 21 bases lying between them. Germline CDR1 SGHTA, CDR2 FQGNSA. The CDR3 DNA sequence: TGTGCCAGCACCGCGAACCAAGGGGGGGCGAAAGCTTTCTTT. Residues: CASTANQGGAKAFF.

The chain combines TRBV5-1 with TRBJ2-7; D is unclear. Trimming cost V 2 bases and J 1 base, with 13 bases left between them. This CDR3 contains 15 residues. Germline CDR1 and CDR2: SGHRS and YFSETQ. The CDR3 spells CASSFGRSPSYEQYF. The CDR3 DNA reads as TGCGCCAGCAGCTTTGGGCGCTCCCCATCCTACGAGCAGTACTTC.

The V call is TRBV9, the J call TRBJ1-2, with D possibly TRBD1 on 5 matching bases. Germline-derived CDR1 and CDR2 are SGDLS and YYNGEE. The CDR3 contains 15 residues. Trimming removed 3 bases at V and 2 bases at J, with 14 bases between. CDR3 bases: TGTGCCAGCAGCGCCGCCAGGGTGGTGAACTATGGCTACACCTTC. Its translation is CASSAARVVNYGYTF. Full variable domain (remainder filled in from reference TRBV9 and TRBJ1-2): DSGVTQTPKHLITATGQRVTLRCSPRSGDLSVYWYQQSLDQGLQFLIQYYNGEERAKGNILERFSAQQFPDLHSELNLSSLELGDSALYFCASSAARVVNYGYTFGSGTRLTVV.

The rearrangement uses TRBV6-5 and TRBJ1-1; no clear D gene. The V and J ends lost 1 base and 5 bases respectively, with 8 bases between them. Per the germline V gene, CDR1 is MNHEY and CDR2 is SVGAGI. The CDR3 contains 13 residues. DNA for the CDR3: TGTGCCAGCAGTTACTTGGGAGGTACTGAAGCTTTCTTT. Translated, it gives CASSYLGGTEAFF.

This chain connects TRBV28 to TRBJ2-7; perhaps TRBD2 as D (6 bases). Trimming removed 3 bases from V and 0 bases from J, with 12 bases in between. This CDR3 is built from 15 residues. Germline V CDR1 and CDR2: MDHEN, SYDVKM. CDR3 amino acids: CASSLGLPTSYEQYF. The CDR3 DNA reads TGTGCCAGCAGTTTGGGACTCCCAACCTCCTACGAGCAGTACTTC.

The gene calls are TRBV25-1 and TRBJ2-7, with 9 bases lining up with TRBD2. CDR3 size: 14 residues. V dropped 4 bases and J dropped 2; count of bases not matched to a gene: 3. The V gene's germline CDR1 is MGHDK and CDR2 SYGVNS. The CDR3 DNA follows: TGTGCCAGCAGTGTAGCGGGAGCCACCTACGAGCAGTACTTC. Protein sequence: CASSVAGATYEQYF.

The rearrangement joins TRBV11-1 to TRBJ2-1; D unclear. Germline V gene data show CDR1 as SGHAT and CDR2 as FQDESV (reference sequence). The V end was cut by 6 bases, the J end by 1 base, with 7 bases between. This CDR3 is built from 13 residues. The CDR3: CASSKSSYNEQFF. The CDR3 DNA sequence: TGTGCCAGCAGTAAGAGTTCCTACAATGAGCAGTTCTTC.

The chain recombines TRBV7-3 with TRBJ2-3; a weak D match, TRBD2 (5 bases). Germline loops: CDR1 SGHTA, CDR2 FQGTGA. The V end lost 5 bases, the J end lost 2 bases, and 17 bases lay between the germline ends. The CDR3 loop spans 16 amino acids. The CDR3 loop is CASSPGPSGNTDTQYF. The CDR3 DNA sequence: TGTGCCAGCAGCCCCGGCCCGTCGGGGAACACAGATACGCAGTATTTT.

V gene TRBV10-2 combines with J gene TRBJ1-2, with 10 bases aligning to TRBD1. Trimming at V came to 8 bases and at J to 7 bases, leaving 4 bases not matched to a gene. The CDR3 contains 12 residues. Germline assignment: CDR1 WSHSY and CDR2 SAAADI. CDR3 protein: CASGDRGSGYTF. The CDR3 coding sequence is TGCGCCAGCGGGGACAGGGGTAGTGGCTACACCTTC.

J is TRBJ2-7 and V is TRBV5-5; 7 nucleotides line up with TRBD1. There are 13 residues in the CDR3. With V trimmed by 4 bases and J by 2 bases, 3 bases remained unmatched. CDR1 and CDR2 (germline): SGHKS, YYEKEE (reference sequence). The CDR3 nucleotides are TGTGCCAGCAGCCGACAGGGCACCTACGAGCAGTACTTC. Amino acids: CASSRQGTYEQYF. Looking up the rest from reference TRBV5-5 and TRBJ2-7 gives the full variable domain: DAGVTQSPTHLIKTRGQQVTLRCSPISGHKSVSWYQQVLGQGPQFIFQYYEKEERGRGNFPDRFSARQFPNYSSELNVNALLLGDSALYLCASSRQGTYEQYFGPGTRLTVT.

This chain links TRBV7-9 with TRBJ2-5; possible D gene TRBD2, 6 bases. Germline CDR1 reads SEHNR; CDR2 reads FQNEAQ (reference sequence). The V end was cut by 5 bases, the J end by 5 bases, with 15 bases between. There are 14 residues in the CDR3. The CDR3 DNA reads as TGTGCCAGCAGCCCCCGCGGGGCCCCTGAGACCCAGTACTTC. Its protein is CASSPRGAPETQYF.

The gene calls are TRBV18 and TRBJ1-2; 7 bases match TRBD1. CDR1 and CDR2 from the germline V gene are KGHSH and LQKENI. V shed 0 bases and J 5 bases; nucleotides not matched to a gene: 0. The CDR3 has 13 amino acids. Here the CDR3 DNA reads TGTGCCAGCTCACCACCGACAGGGTATGGCTACACCTTC. Protein sequence: CASSPPTGYGYTF. Using reference TRBV18 and TRBJ1-2 for the parts outside the CDR3, the full variable domain is NAGVMQNPRHLVRRRGQEARLRCSPMKGHSHVYWYRQLPEEGLKFMVYLQKENIIDESGMPKERFSAEFPKEGPSILRIQQVVRGDSAAYFCASSPPTGYGYTFGSGTRLTVV.

This chain uses TRBV6-6 with TRBJ1-1; possibly TRBD1 for D (5 bases). Germline CDR1 is MNHNY and CDR2 is SVGAGI (reference sequence). V lost 2 bases to trimming and J lost 0 bases, with 10 bases between them. There are 15 residues in the CDR3. Here the CDR3 DNA reads TGTGCCAGCAGTTACCGGCCGGGGGTGAACACTGAAGCTTTCTTT. It is translated as CASSYRPGVNTEAFF.

This sequence joins TRBV7-8 and TRBJ1-1; no clear D. Germline V CDR1 and CDR2: SGHVS, FQNEAQ. CDR3 size: 16 residues. Trimming removed 7 bases at V and 1 base at J, with 19 bases between. The CDR3 protein is CASTPGWGRRNTEAFF. In DNA form, the CDR3 reads TGTGCCAGCACCCCGGGATGGGGAAGACGGAACACTGAAGCTTTCTTT.

The chain is built from TRBV4-2 and TRBJ1-4, with a possible D match to TRBD1 (6 bases). V shed 2 bases and J shed 8 bases, with 15 bases lying between them. This CDR3 is 15 amino acids long. Looked up from germline, CDR1 is LGHNA and CDR2 is YNFKEQ. The CDR3 loop reads CASSQTGTLPEKLFF. Written as DNA, the CDR3 is TGTGCCAGCAGCCAAACCGGGACATTACCAGAAAAACTGTTTTTT.

The J gene is TRBJ1-2, the V gene TRBV29-1; D call uncertain. The length of the CDR3 is 12 residues. V lost 2 bases to trimming and J lost 7 bases, with 11 bases between them. The germline CDR1 and CDR2 sequences are SQVTM and ANQGSEA. The CDR3: CSVERENAGYTF. Here the CDR3 DNA reads TGCAGCGTTGAACGGGAGAATGCTGGCTACACCTTC. Full variable domain (outside the CDR3, taken from reference TRBV29-1 and TRBJ1-2): SAVISQKPSRDICQRGTSLTIQCQVDSQVTMMFWYRQQPGQSLTLIATANQGSEATYESGFVIDKFPISRPNLTFSTLTVSNMSPEDSSIYLCSVERENAGYTFGSGTRLTVV.

This clone was counted once. The rearrangement links TRBV4-2 to TRBJ1-2; D is unresolved. The CDR3 is 14 residues long. Germline CDR1 LGHNA, CDR2 YNFKEQ. Trimming shortened V by 6 bases and J by 7 bases, and 18 bases separated the two germline ends. CDR3 residues: CASSLIDQTGGYTF. CDR3 in DNA: TGTGCCAGCAGTCTCATTGACCAGACGGGTGGCTACACCTTC.

CDR3 DNA: TGTGCCACCGCCGACAGGCAGAACACTGAAGCTTTCTTT. It encodes CATADRQNTEAFF. The chain combines TRBV6-5 with TRBJ1-1, with D possibly being TRBD1 (6 bases). Trimming left V 10 bases short and J 1 base short, with 13 bases between. CDR3 length equals 13 residues. Looked up from germline, CDR1 is MNHEY and CDR2 is SVGAGI.

The chain uses TRBV5-4 and TRBJ1-2; 8 bases map to TRBD1. Germline loops: CDR1 SGHNT, CDR2 YYREEE (reference sequence). Unmatched junction bases numbered 8, after V lost 4 bases and J lost 6 bases. The length of the CDR3 is 14 residues. CDR3 coding DNA: TGTGCCAGCAGCCCCGGGACAGGCTGGGATGGCTACACCTTC. Amino acids: CASSPGTGWDGYTF.

The gene calls are TRBV6-5 and TRBJ2-5; 9 positions agree with TRBD2. The V segment lost 5 bases and the J segment 1 base; nucleotides outside the gene matches: 2. This CDR3 spans 14 amino acids. Germline CDR1 MNHEY, CDR2 SVGAGI. The CDR3 region is CASSRTSAQETQYF. Written as DNA, the CDR3 is TGTGCCAGCAGTCGGACTAGCGCCCAAGAGACCCAGTACTTC.

The chain uses TRBV6-1 and TRBJ1-3; TRBD1 agrees at 9 bases. Germline V lookup: CDR1 MNHNS, CDR2 SASEGT. Unmatched junction bases numbered 4, after V lost 5 bases and J lost 2 bases. The CDR3 has 15 amino acids. The CDR3 here is CASSPGTGTGNTIYF. The CDR3 coding sequence is TGTGCCAGCAGTCCCGGGACAGGGACTGGAAACACCATATATTTT.